This T cell receptor (beta chain) came from a study of cytomegalovirus exposure and HLA in healthy donors. The overall study: The same platform was used for the 120 validation repertoires and the roughly 680 first-cohort repertoires, a later analysis reported.

Sequenced by immunoSEQ multiplex PCR; TCRdb stores in-frame clones only, minus some. The table lists 150,000 to 200,000 clones, 91% of them singletons. Findings of the study overall: A list of approximately 160 TCR beta chains associated with cytomegalovirus was given.

The CDR3 sequence is 14 residues long. Trimming took 5 bases from V and 1 from J, leaving 11 bases between them. The V gene's germline CDR1 is MDHEN and CDR2 SYDVKM. Worth noting for this clone: Its specificity is unknown.

The donors were in the roughly 110-subject validation cohort, distinct from the 666-subject first cohort. The chain carries TRBV28 and TRBJ1-1, with unresolved D. This TCR was recovered from a young woman in good health and CMV-seropositive. The sample taken for sequencing was PBMCs. The CDR3 reads CASSPRPGNTEAFF. The CDR3 bases are TGTGCCAGCAGTCCCCGTCCGGGGAACACTGAAGCTTTCTTT.